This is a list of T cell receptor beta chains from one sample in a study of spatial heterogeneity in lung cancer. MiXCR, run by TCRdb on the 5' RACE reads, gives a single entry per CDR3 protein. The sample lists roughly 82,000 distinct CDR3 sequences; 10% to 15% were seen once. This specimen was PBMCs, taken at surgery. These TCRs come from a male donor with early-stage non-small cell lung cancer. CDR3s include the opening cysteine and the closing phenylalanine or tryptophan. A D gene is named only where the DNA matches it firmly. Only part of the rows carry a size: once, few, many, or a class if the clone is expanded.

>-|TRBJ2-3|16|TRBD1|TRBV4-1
TGCGCCAGCAGCCAGGACCCGACAGGGAGCACAGATACGCAGTATTTT
CASSQDPTGSTDTQYF
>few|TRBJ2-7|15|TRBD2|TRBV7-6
TGTGCCAGCAGCTTAGCCAGCGGGAGGTCGGGCGAGCAGTACTTC
CASSLASGRSGEQYF
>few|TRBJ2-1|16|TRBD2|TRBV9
TGTGCCAGCAGCGTTACCTCGGGCGGGAGGGACAATGAGCAGTTCTTC
CASSVTSGGRDNEQFF
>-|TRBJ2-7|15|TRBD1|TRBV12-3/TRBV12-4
TGTGCCAGCAGTCCCTGGGACAGGGGGTTGAACGAGCAGTACTTC
CASSPWDRGLNEQYF
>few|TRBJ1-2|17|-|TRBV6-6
TGTGCCAGCAGTTACTCGGGCGCCCCGCGAGCTAACTATGGCTACACCTTC
CASSYSGAPRANYGYTF
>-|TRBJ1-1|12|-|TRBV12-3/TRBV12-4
TGTGCCAGCAGTTTAGGCAGAGTCGAGACTTTCTTT
CASSLGRVETFF
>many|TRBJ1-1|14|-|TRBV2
TGTGCCAGCGTAACGGACGCCATGAACACTGAAGCTTTCTTT
CASVTDAMNTEAFF
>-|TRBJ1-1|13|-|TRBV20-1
TGCAGTGCTAGAGAGGCCAGGGGTTCTGGGGCTTTCTTT
CSAREARGSGAFF
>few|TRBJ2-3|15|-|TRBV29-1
TGCAGCGTTGAATCTCAGCAGGGTAACACAGATACGCAGTATTTT
CSVESQQGNTDTQYF
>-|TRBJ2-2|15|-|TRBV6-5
TGTGCCAGCAGTTACGGGGGAGGGAACACCGGGGAGCTGTTTTTT
CASSYGGGNTGELFF
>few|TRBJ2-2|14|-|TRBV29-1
TGCAGCGTTGAAGATCGTGGGGGAGGTGGGGAGCTGTTTTTT
CSVEDRGGGGELFF
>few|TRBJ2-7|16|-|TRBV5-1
TGCGCCAGCAGCTTGGCCAGCGACCCTCCCTCCTACGAGCAGTACTTC
CASSLASDPPSYEQYF
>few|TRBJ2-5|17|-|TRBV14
TGTGCCAGCAGCCAAGATCATCGGCAGTACTATCAAGAGACCCAGTACTTC
CASSQDHRQYYQETQYF
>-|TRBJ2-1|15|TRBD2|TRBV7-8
TGTGCCAGCAGTCCGACTAGCGGGGGCTACAATGAGCAGTTCTTC
CASSPTSGGYNEQFF
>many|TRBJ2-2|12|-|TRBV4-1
TGCGCCAGCAGCCAAGCTCCCGGGGAGCTGTTTTTT
CASSQAPGELFF
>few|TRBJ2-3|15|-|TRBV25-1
TGTGCCAGCAGTGAATTATCAGGGGCAGGAGATACGCAGTATTTT
CASSELSGAGDTQYF
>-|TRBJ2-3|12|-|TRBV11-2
TGTGCCAGCAGCTGGACAGAAGATACGCAGTATTTT
CASSWTEDTQYF
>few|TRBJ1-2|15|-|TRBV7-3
TGTGCCAGCAGCTTGGATTCCGGGACCGATTATGGCTACACCTTC
CASSLDSGTDYGYTF
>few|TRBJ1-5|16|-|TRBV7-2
TGTGCCAGCAGCTTAGGAGGGCGGGGGGGCAATCAGCCCCAGCATTTT
CASSLGGRGGNQPQHF
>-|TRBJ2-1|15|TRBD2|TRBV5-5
TGTGCCAGCAGCTTAACTCCGGGACTAGCGAGTGAGCAGTTCTTC
CASSLTPGLASEQFF
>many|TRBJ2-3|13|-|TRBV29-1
TGCAGCGTTGGTGATTTTATGGTAGATACGCAGTATTTT
CSVGDFMVDTQYF
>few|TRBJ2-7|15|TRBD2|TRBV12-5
TGTGCTAGTGGTTCAATAGCGGGTGGGGTTTTCGAGCAGTACTTC
CASGSIAGGVFEQYF
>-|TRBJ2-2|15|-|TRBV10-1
TGCGCCAGCAGTGAGTCCCTGGACAGCACCGGGGAGCTGTTTTTT
CASSESLDSTGELFF
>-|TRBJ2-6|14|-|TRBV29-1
TGCAGCGTTGGGGACTCTTCTGGGGCCAACGTCCTGACTTTC
CSVGDSSGANVLTF
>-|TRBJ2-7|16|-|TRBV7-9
TGTGCCAGCAGCTTAGCCATTGCGGAGAGCTCCTACGAGCAGTACTTC
CASSLAIAESSYEQYF
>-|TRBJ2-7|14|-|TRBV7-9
TGTGCCAGCAGCTTAGCAACGTACCCAGGCGAGCAGTACTTC
CASSLATYPGEQYF
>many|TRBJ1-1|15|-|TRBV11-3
TGTGCCAGCAGCTCTACCGGGACGGGGAACACTGAAGCTTTCTTT
CASSSTGTGNTEAFF
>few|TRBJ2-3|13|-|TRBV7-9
TGTGCCAGCAACTCACCGGGCACAGATACGCAGTATTTT
CASNSPGTDTQYF
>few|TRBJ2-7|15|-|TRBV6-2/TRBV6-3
TGTGCCAGCAGTTTGGGGGGGGCCTACTCCTACGAGCAGTACTTC
CASSLGGAYSYEQYF
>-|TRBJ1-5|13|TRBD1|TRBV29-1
TGCAGCGTGTCCGGGACAGGCGGGTCGGCCCAGCATTTT
CSVSGTGGSAQHF
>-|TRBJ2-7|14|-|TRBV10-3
TGTGCCATCAGTGAGTATGAGGGATCCTACGAGCAGTACTTC
CAISEYEGSYEQYF
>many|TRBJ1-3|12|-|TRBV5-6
TGTGCCAGCAGACGAGGGGGAAACACCATATATTTT
CASRRGGNTIYF
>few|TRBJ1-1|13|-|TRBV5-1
TGCGCCAGCAGCTGGCAAGCGAACACTGAAGCTTTCTTT
CASSWQANTEAFF
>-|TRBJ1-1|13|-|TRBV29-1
TGCAGCGTTGGGACAGCCCAGAACACTGAAGCTTTCTTT
CSVGTAQNTEAFF
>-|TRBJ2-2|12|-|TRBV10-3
TGTGCCATCAGTGGAACAACCGGGGAGCTGTTTTTT
CAISGTTGELFF
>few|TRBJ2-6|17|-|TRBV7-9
TGTGCCAGCCAGGGAGATACCCTGAACTCTGGGGCCAACGTCCTGACTTTC
CASQGDTLNSGANVLTF
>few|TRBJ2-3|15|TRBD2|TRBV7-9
TGTGCCAGCAGCTTAGCAGCGGGAGGGCCAGATACGCAGTATTTT
CASSLAAGGPDTQYF
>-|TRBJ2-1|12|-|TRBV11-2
TGTGCCAGCAGCTTAGTTCCCAATGAGCAGTTCTTC
CASSLVPNEQFF
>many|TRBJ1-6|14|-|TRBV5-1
TGCGCCAGCAGCTTGGAGGGGGAGGGTTCACCCCTCCACTTT
CASSLEGEGSPLHF
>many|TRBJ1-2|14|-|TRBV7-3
TGTGCCAGCAGCCCAATGGGAGGCGGCGGAGGCTACACCTTC
CASSPMGGGGGYTF
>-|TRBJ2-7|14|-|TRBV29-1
TGCAGCGCAGCGTTGGCCCAAGTTGGAGGCGAGCAGTACTTC
CSAALAQVGGEQYF
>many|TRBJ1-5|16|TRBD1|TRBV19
TGTGCCAGTAGTATTTATTCGGACAGGGGGCATCAGCCCCAGCATTTT
CASSIYSDRGHQPQHF
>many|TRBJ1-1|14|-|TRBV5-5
TGTGCCAGCAGCTTGGTAGGGGCGGTCACTGAAGCTTTCTTT
CASSLVGAVTEAFF
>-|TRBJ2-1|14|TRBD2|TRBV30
TGTGCCTGGAGTTCCTTAGCGGGAGACAATGAGCAGTTCTTC
CAWSSLAGDNEQFF
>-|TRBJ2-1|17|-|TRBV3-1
TGTGCCAGCAGCCAAGAGCGGTTCGCAGGATTCCCCAATGAGCAGTTCTTC
CASSQERFAGFPNEQFF
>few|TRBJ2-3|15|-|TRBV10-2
TGCGCCAGCAGAGTCGGGCGGGGGCCAGGGGATACGCAGTATTTT
CASRVGRGPGDTQYF
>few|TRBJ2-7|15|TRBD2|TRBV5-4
TGTGCCAGCAGCTTGGGCGGGAGGACCCACTACGAGCAGTACTTC
CASSLGGRTHYEQYF
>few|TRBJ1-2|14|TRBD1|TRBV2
TGTGCCAGCAGTTCCGGGACAGGGACCTATGGCTACACCTTC
CASSSGTGTYGYTF
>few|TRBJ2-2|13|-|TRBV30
TGTGCCTGGAGAATAGGGAACACCGGGGAGCTGTTTTTT
CAWRIGNTGELFF
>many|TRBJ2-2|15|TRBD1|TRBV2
TGTGCCAGCAGTATGGGACAGGGGAACACCGGGGAGCTGTTTTTT
CASSMGQGNTGELFF
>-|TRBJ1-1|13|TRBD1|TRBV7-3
TGTGCCAGCAGCGTTTCAGGGGGGCTAGAAGCTTTCTTT
CASSVSGGLEAFF
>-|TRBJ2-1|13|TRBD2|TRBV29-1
TGCAGCGTCGGACTAGCGGGGGGCTATGAGCAGTTCTTC
CSVGLAGGYEQFF
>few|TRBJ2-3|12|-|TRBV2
TGTGCCAGCAGTGAGGAGGCAGATACGCAGTATTTT
CASSEEADTQYF
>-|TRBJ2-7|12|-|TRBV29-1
TGCAGCGTTGTAGGCACTGTTTCGGAGCAGTACTTC
CSVVGTVSEQYF
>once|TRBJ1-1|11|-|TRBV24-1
TGTGCCACCAGTGTCGGGACTGAAGCTTTCTTT
CATSVGTEAFF
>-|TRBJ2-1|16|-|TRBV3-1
TGTGCCAGCAGCCAAGATCCGGGGGACTCCTACAATGAGCAGTTCTTC
CASSQDPGDSYNEQFF
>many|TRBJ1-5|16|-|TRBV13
TGTGCCAGCAGCCATAGACCAACAGGGACCAGCCAGCCCCAGCATTTT
CASSHRPTGTSQPQHF
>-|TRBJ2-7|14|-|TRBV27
TGTGCCAGCAGTTTATCAACGGGGACCTACGAGCAGTACTTC
CASSLSTGTYEQYF
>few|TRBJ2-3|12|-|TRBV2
TGTGCCAGCAGTGAATCATCGGATACGCAGTATTTT
CASSESSDTQYF
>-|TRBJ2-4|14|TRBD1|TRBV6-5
TGTGCCAGCCATAATCCGGGACAGGGGGGTTCGGAGTACTTC
CASHNPGQGGSEYF